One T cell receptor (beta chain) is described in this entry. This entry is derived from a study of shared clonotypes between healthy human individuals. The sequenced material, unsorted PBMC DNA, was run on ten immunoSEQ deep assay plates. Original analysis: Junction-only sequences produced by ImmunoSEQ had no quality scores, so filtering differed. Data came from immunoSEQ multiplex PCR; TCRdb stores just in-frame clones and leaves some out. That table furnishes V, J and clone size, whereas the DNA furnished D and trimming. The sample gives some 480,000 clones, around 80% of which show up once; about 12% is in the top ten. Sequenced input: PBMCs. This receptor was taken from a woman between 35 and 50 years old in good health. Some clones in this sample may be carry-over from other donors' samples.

The CDR3 DNA reads TGTGCCAGCAGGGGACAGTTCCTCGCTGGAAACACCATATATTTT. It translates to CASRGQFLAGNTIYF. The V and J genes are TRBV2 and TRBJ1-3; 7 bases agree with TRBD1. CDR1 is SNHLY and CDR2 is FYNNEI in the germline V gene. The ends lost 6 bases at V and 2 bases at J; junction bases unmatched: 7. The CDR3 is 15 residues long. The full variable domain, its missing parts supplied by reference TRBV2 and TRBJ1-3, is EPEVTQTPSHQVTQMGQEVILRCVPISNHLYFYWYRQILGQKVEFLVSFYNNEISEKSEIFDDQFSVERPDGSNFTLKIRSTKLEDSAMYFCASRGQFLAGNTIYFGEGSWLTVV.